This T cell receptor (beta chain) appears in the sequencing data of a study of blood T cell repertoires in COVID-19. Study details: Nucleic acid was either cDNA or gDNA, and it came from T cells, B-cell-depleted T cells, or PBMCs.

This table comes from immunoSEQ multiplex PCR, and its TCRdb copy is limited to in-frame clones, with some not included. The top ten clones hold roughly 4% of a sample with just over 95,000 clones, 80% to 85% of them seen once. CDR1 SGHNT and CDR2 YYREEE come from the germline V gene (reference sequence). After removal of 4 bases from V and 4 bases from J, the junction contained 5 bases not matched to a gene. The CDR3 is made up of 14 amino acids. The sequenced sample was peripheral blood. The chain combines TRBV5-4 with TRBJ2-1, with 7 positions matching TRBD1. The receptor was isolated from a man aged 55-75 years with acute or convalescent COVID-19. The CDR3: CASSPDRSYNEQFF. In nucleotides, the CDR3 is TGTGCCAGCAGCCCGGACAGGAGTTACAATGAGCAGTTCTTC.